This T cell receptor (beta chain) was retrieved from a study of regulatory T cells (dated by TCRdb to the late 2010s). Concerning the study at large: The study compared T-cell receptor beta repertoires of sorted regulatory, conventional CD4+ and CD8+ T cells in CD3G-deficient patients with those in healthy controls.

Evidence of autoimmunity was present in all CD3G-deficient patients, and the autoimmunity was more severe in two of the patients. At testing, patients were between 2 and 39 years old and showed lower naive and higher memory CD4+ and CD8+ T-cell proportions. CD4+ cells were FACS-sorted into CD25-high CD127-low regulatory T cells and CD25-low CD127-high conventional CD4+ T cells. The patient group comprised a handful of individuals with CD3G deficiency. An international network of physicians across the United States, Europe and Asia provided the patient samples and clinical data. Peripheral blood mononuclear cells were isolated by Ficoll density separation. On the study overall, not on this receptor specifically: Enrichment for hydrophobic residues at CDR3 positions 6 and 7 was found in conventional CD4+ T cells from CD3G-deficient patients, suggesting more self-reactive specificities. Patient repertoires showed restricted unique TRB V-J pairs and skewed V and J gene usage, most marked in regulatory T cells.

The multiplex PCR relied on 52 forward TRBV primers and 13 reverse TRBJ primers, and amplification bias was corrected through assay-based and computational methods. Within the immunoSEQ assay, multiplex PCR amplified rearranged TRB loci from genomic DNA. TRB amplicons were sequenced on an Illumina HiSeq platform. For the original study's pipeline: Custom algorithms error-filtered the raw sequences and aligned the raw sequences to reference gene sequences, after which the immunoSEQ online tools were used for analysis. The frequencies of productive and nonproductive TRB rearrangements were evaluated among unique sequences as well as among total sequences. Assessment of potential self-reactivity relied on the hydrophobicity of positions 6 and 7 in the TRB CDR3, along with their amino acid composition. Prism software was used to run t tests, Mann-Whitney tests or two-way ANOVA for comparisons between groups. In its TCRdb copy, this immuneACCESS table keeps in-frame sequences only and misses some clones. Where compared with another copy, unresolved V genes explain less than half of these, and the others have no known cause. From that table come the V and J calls and clone size; the DNA was used to work out D and trimming. Recorded for this sample are around 16,000 clones; 80% to 90% of them occurred a single time. The ten largest clones capture around 8.6% of the sample.

To note about this clone: Its target antigen remains unknown. Base quality data are lacking; no much larger clone is found one base away.

This receptor was taken from a person aged 30-39 years with CD3G deficiency. Sequenced sample: conventional CD4+ T cells sorted from blood.

The sequence in DNA is TGTGCCAGCAGTTTATCTAGTTATGGCTACACCTTC. It codes for CASSLSSYGYTF. Here the chain combines TRBV28 and TRBJ1-2, with the D gene call left open. Counted from cysteine to phenylalanine, this CDR3 has 12 amino acids. CDR3 DNA is the only sequence kept; it has 36 bases, read in frame from the first base. The germline V gene yields MDHEN for CDR1 and SYDVKM for CDR2. V and J are truncated by 1 base and 5 bases respectively, leaving an intervening sequence of 5 bases.